This entry concerns a single T cell receptor beta chain. Its antigen remains unknown. The CDR3 covers 14 residues. V lost 6 bases, J lost 0 bases, and 11 bases lay in between. CDR1 and CDR2 from the germline V gene are MNHNS and SASEGT. The sample originates from a study of cytomegalovirus exposure and HLA in healthy donors. The study ran its PCR with 60 Vbeta and 13 Jbeta primers. As handled by the study authors: Unique TCR beta chains numbered around 80 million in a later analysis, with around 10 million shared. Sequencing used immunoSEQ multiplex PCR; TCRdb keeps in-frame clones, though not all of them. V and J calls and clone size are those listed in that table; D and trimming were worked out from the DNA. The sample holds fewer than 200,000 clones, around four fifths seen once. Samples came from healthy bone marrow donors. Study findings and constraints: HLA-A and HLA-B allele assignments for most subjects were reportedly predicted accurately using TCR beta sequences.

The chain couples TRBV6-1 to TRBJ1-2, with a possible D match to TRBD1 (5 bases). Sequenced sample: PBMCs. The source of this sequence is a man in his forties or fifties in good health and CMV-seropositive. The CDR3 DNA follows: TGTGCCAGCAGATTGGGGGGGGCTAACTATGGCTACACCTTC. It encodes CASRLGGANYGYTF.